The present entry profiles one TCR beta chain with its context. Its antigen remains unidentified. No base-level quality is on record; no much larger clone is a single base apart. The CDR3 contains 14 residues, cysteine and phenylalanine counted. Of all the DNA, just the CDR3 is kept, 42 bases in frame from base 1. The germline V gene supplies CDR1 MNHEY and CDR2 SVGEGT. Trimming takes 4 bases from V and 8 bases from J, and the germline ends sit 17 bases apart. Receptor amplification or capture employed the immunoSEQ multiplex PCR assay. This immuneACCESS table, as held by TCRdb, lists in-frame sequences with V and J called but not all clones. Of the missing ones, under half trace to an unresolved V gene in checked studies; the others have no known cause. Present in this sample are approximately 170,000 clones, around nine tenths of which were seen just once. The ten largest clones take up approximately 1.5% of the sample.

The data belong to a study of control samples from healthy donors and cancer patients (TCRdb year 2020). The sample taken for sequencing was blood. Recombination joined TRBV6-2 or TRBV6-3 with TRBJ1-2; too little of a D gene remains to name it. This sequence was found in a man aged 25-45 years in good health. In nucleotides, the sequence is TGTGCCAGCAGTTCCCCGCAGCTAACGTGGGGCTACACCTTC. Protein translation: CASSSPQLTWGYTF.